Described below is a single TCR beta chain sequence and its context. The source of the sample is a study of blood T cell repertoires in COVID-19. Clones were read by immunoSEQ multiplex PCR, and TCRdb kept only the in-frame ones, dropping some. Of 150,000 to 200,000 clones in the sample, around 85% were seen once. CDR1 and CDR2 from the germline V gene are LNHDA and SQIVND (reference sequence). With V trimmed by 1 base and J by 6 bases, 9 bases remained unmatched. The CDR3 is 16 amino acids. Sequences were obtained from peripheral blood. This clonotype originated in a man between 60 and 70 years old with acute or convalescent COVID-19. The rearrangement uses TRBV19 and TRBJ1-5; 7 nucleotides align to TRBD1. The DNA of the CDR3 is TGTGCCAGTAGTATAGGCAATTACAGGGGTGGTCAGCCCCAGCATTTT. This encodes CASSIGNYRGGQPQHF.